This T cell receptor beta chain was identified in a study of early T cells in non-severe SARS-CoV-2 infection. TCRdb called the 5' RACE reads again in MiXCR, with one record for every CDR3 protein. Found here are more than 90,000 distinct CDR3 sequences, approximately 13% of them singletons; the top ten hold around 2.4%. This clonotype was recorded a few times. Germline V lookup: CDR1 MGHRA, CDR2 YSYEKL. CDR3 length equals 17 residues. The V gene lost 4 bases and the J gene lost 4 bases, with 22 bases spanning the gap. Sequencing used whole blood. This receptor was identified in an adult who was a healthcare worker with PCR-confirmed SARS-CoV-2 infection or an uninfected control (not recorded which). This chain links TRBV4-1 with TRBJ1-2, with a tentative D call TRBD1 (5 bases). This chain's CDR3 is CASSPLFLESGLYGYTF. CDR3 coding DNA: TGCGCCAGCAGCCCCCTATTCCTCGAATCGGGGCTCTATGGCTACACCTTC.